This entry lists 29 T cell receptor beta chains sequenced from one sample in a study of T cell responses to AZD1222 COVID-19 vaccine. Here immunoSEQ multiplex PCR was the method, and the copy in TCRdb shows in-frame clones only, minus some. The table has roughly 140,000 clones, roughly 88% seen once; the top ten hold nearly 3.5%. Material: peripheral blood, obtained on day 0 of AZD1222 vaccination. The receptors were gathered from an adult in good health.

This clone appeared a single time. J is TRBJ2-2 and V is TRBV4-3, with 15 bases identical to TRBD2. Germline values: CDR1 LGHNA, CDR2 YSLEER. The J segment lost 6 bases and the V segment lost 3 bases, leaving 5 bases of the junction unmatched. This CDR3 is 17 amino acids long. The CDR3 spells CASSQGLAGGPAGELFF. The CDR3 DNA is TGCGCCAGCAGCCAGGGACTAGCGGGAGGACCTGCCGGGGAGCTGTTTTTT.

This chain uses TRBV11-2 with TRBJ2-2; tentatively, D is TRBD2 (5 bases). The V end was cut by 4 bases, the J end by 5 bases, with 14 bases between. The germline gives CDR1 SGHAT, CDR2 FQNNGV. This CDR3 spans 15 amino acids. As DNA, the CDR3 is TGTGCCAGCAGCTACCTGACGGTAGCGACCGGGGAGCTGTTTTTT. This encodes CASSYLTVATGELFF.

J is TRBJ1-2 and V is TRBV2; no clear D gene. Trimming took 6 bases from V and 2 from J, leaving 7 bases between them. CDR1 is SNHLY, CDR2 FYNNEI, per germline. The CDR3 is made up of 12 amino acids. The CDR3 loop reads CASRTGNYGYTF. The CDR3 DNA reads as TGTGCCAGCAGGACGGGAAACTATGGCTACACCTTC.

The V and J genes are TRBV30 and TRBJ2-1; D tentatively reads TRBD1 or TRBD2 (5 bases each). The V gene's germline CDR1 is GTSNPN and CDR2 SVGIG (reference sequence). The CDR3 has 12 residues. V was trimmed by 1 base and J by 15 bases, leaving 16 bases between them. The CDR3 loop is CAWSGSGKGRFF. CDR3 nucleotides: TGTGCCTGGAGTGGATCCGGGAAGGGGCGGTTCTTC.

The CDR3 sequence: CASSPLASGLYNEQFF. CDR3 coding DNA: TGTGCCAGCAGCCCCTTGGCTAGCGGATTGTACAATGAGCAGTTCTTC. The chain links TRBV7-9 to TRBJ2-1; 7 nucleotides match TRBD2. Trimming took 5 bases from V and 4 from J; bases not matched to a gene: 11. The CDR3 runs 16 residues. Germline CDR1 is SEHNR and CDR2 is FQNEAQ (reference sequence).

CDR3 loop: CASSLASRFSTDTQYF. The DNA of the CDR3 is TGCGCCAGCAGCTTGGCCTCCCGGTTTAGCACAGATACGCAGTATTTT. The J gene is TRBJ2-3, the V gene TRBV5-1, with D hard to call. Germline CDR1 SGHRS, CDR2 YFSETQ. This CDR3 has 16 amino acids. V dropped 0 bases and J dropped 0 bases, with 11 bases sitting between them.

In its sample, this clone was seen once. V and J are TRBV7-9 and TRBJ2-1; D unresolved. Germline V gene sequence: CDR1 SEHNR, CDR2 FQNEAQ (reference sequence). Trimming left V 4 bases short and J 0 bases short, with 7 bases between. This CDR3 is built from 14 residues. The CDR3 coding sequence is TGTGCCAGCAGCTCACTAAGCTCCTACAATGAGCAGTTCTTC. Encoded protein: CASSSLSSYNEQFF.

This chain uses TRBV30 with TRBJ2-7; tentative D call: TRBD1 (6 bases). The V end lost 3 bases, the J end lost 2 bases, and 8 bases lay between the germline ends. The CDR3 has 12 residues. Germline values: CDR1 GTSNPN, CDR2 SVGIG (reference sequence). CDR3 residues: CAWRDRPYEQYF. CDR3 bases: TGTGCCTGGAGGGACAGACCCTACGAGCAGTACTTC.

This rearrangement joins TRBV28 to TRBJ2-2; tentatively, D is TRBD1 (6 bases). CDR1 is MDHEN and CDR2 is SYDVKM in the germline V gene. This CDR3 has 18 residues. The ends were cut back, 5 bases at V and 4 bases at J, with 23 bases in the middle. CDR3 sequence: CASSAPDRAETITGELFF. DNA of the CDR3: TGTGCCAGCAGTGCCCCGGACAGAGCAGAAACCATCACCGGGGAGCTGTTTTTT.

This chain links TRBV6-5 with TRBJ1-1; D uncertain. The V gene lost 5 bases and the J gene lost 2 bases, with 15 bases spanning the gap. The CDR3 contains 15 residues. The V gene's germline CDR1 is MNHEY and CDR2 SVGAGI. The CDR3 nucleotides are TGTGCCAGCAGTCCAAACTGGGGTGGCAACACTGAAGCTTTCTTT. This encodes CASSPNWGGNTEAFF.

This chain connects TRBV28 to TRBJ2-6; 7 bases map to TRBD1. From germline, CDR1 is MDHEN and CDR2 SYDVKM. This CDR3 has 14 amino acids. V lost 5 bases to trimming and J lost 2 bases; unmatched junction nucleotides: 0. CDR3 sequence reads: CASSTGAGANVLTF. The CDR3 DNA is TGTGCCAGCAGTACAGGGGCTGGGGCCAACGTCCTGACTTTC.

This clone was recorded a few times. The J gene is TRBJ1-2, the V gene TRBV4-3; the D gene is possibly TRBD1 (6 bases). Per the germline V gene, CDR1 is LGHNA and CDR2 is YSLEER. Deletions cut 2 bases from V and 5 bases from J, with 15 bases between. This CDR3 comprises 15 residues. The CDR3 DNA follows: TGCGCCAGCAGCCAAACAATAAGGGACAATTATGGCTACACCTTC. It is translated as CASSQTIRDNYGYTF.

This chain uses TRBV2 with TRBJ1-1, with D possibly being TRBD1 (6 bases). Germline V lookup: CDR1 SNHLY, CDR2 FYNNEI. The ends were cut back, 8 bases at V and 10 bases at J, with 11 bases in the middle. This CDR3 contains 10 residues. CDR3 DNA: TGTGCCAGCCAAGGGGGTTTAGCTTTCTTT. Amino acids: CASQGGLAFF.

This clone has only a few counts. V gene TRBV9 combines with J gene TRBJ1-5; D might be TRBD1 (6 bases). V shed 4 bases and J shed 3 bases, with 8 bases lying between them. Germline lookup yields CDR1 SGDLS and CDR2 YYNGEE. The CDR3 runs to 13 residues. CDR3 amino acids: CASSRGLNQPQHF. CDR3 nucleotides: TGTGCCAGCAGCCGGGGGCTCAATCAGCCCCAGCATTTT.

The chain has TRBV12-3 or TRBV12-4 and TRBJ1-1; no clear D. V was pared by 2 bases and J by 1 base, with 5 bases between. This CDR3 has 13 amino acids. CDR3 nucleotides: TGTGCCAGCAGTTTATTCAGGAACACTGAAGCTTTCTTT. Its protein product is CASSLFRNTEAFF.

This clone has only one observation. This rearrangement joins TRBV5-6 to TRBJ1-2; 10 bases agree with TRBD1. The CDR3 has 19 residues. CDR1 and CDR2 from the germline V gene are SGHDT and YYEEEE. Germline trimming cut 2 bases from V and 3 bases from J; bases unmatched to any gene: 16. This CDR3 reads CASSLGSRRDRGGHYGYTF. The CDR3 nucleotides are TGTGCCAGCAGCTTAGGATCCAGACGGGACAGGGGTGGACACTATGGCTACACCTTC.

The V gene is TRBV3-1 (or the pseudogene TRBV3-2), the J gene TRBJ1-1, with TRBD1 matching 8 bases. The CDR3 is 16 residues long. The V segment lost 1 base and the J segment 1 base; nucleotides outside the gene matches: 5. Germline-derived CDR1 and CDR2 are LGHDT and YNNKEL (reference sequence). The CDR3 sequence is CASSQVRGRGNTEAFF. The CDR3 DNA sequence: TGTGCCAGCAGCCAAGTCAGGGGGCGGGGGAACACTGAAGCTTTCTTT.

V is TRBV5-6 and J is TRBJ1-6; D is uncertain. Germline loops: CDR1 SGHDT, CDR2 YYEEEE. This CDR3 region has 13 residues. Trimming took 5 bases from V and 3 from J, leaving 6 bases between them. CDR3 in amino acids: CASRKDYNSPLHF. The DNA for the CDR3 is TGTGCCAGCAGAAAGGACTATAATTCACCCCTCCACTTT.

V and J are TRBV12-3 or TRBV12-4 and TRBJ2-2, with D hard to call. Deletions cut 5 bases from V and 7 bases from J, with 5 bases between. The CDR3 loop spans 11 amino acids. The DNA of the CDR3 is TGTGCCAGCAGTGAAGGCGGGGAGCTGTTTTTT. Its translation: CASSEGGELFF.

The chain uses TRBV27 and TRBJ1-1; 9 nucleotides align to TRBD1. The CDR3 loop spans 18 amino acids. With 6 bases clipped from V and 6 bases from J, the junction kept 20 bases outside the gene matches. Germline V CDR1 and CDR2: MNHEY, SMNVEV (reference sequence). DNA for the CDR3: TGTGCCAGCAGCCCCACACCGTGGACAGGGGACTCCTTCGCTGAAGCTTTCTTT. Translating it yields CASSPTPWTGDSFAEAFF.

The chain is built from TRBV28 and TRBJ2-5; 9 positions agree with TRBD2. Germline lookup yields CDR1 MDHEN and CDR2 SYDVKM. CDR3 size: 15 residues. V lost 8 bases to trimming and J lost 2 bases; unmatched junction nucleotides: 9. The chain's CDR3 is CASLAGGGRQETQYF. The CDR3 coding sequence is TGTGCCAGCCTCGCGGGAGGGGGTAGGCAAGAGACCCAGTACTTC.

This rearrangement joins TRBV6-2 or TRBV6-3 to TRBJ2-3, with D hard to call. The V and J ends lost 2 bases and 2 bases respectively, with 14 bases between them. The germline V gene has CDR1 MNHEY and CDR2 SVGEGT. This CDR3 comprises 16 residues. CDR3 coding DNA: TGTGCCAGCAGTTACCTGGCGCTGCCTCCCACAGATACGCAGTATTTT. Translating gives CASSYLALPPTDTQYF.

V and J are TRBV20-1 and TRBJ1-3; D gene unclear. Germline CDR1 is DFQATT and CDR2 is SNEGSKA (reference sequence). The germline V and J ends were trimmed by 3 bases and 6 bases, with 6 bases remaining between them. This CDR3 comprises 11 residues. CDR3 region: CSARWENTIYF. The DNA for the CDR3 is TGCAGTGCTAGGTGGGAAAACACCATATATTTT.

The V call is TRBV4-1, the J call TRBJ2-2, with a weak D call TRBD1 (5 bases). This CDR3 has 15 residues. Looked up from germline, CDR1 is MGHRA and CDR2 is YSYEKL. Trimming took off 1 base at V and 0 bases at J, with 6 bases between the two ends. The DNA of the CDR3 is TGCGCCAGCAGCCAAGCGACAGCGAACACCGGGGAGCTGTTTTTT. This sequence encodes CASSQATANTGELFF.

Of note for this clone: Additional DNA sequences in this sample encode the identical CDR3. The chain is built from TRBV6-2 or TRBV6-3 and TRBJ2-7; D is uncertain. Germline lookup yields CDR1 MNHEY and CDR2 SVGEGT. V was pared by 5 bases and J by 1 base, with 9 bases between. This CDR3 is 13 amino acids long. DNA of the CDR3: TGTGCCAGCAGTAACGGGCAATCCTACGAGCAGTACTTC. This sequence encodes CASSNGQSYEQYF.

CDR3 coding DNA: TGTGCCAGCTCACCTGGCCGCCTTAAAACAGTGAACACTGAAGCTTTCTTT. Its translation is CASSPGRLKTVNTEAFF. This chain uses TRBV18 with TRBJ1-1; D is ambiguous. This CDR3 has 17 amino acids. Trimming took off 3 bases at V and 0 bases at J, with 17 bases between the two ends. Per the germline V gene, CDR1 is KGHSH and CDR2 is LQKENI. The full variable domain, its missing parts supplied by reference TRBV18 and TRBJ1-1, is NAGVMQNPRHLVRRRGQEARLRCSPMKGHSHVYWYRQLPEEGLKFMVYLQKENIIDESGMPKERFSAEFPKEGPSILRIQQVVRGDSAAYFCASSPGRLKTVNTEAFFGQGTRLTVV.

CDR3 loop: CASSLTTGGYTF. The CDR3 DNA follows: TGTGCCAGCAGCTTGACAACCGGGGGCTACACCTTC. J is TRBJ1-2 and V is TRBV5-4, with D unresolved. The CDR3 extends over 12 amino acids. CDR1 SGHNT and CDR2 YYREEE come from the germline V gene (reference sequence). Trimming cost V 1 base and J 8 bases, with 9 bases left between them.

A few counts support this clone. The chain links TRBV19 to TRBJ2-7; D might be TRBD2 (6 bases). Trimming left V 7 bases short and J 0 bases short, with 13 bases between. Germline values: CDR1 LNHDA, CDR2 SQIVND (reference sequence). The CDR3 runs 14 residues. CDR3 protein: CASKGMEGSYEQYF. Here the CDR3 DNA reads TGTGCCAGTAAGGGTATGGAGGGCTCCTACGAGCAGTACTTC. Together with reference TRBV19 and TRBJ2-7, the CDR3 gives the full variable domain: DGGITQSPKYLFRKEGQNVTLSCEQNLNHDAMYWYRQDPGQGLRLIYYSQIVNDFQKGDIAEGYSVSREKKESFPLTVTSAQKNPTAFYLCASKGMEGSYEQYFGPGTRLTVT.

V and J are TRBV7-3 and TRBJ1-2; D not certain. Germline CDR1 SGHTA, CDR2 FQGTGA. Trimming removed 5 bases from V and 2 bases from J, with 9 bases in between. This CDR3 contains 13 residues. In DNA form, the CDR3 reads TGTGCCAGCAGCCCCGGGGAGAACTATGGCTACACCTTC. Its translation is CASSPGENYGYTF.